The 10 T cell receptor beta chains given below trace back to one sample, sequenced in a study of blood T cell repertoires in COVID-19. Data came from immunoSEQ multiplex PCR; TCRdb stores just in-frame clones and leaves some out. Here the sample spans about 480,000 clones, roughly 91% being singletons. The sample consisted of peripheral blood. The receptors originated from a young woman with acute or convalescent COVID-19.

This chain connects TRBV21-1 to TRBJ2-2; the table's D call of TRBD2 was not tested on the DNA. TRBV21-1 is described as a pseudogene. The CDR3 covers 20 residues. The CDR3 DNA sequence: TGTGCCAGCAGTAAAAGCCGGACTAGCGGGGGGGAAATCCTCACCGGGGAGCTGTTTTTT. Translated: CASSKSRTSGGEILTGELFF.

CDR3 in amino acids: CAWSSGANTEAFF. CDR3 coding DNA: TGTGCCTGGAGTAGCGGGGCGAACACTGAAGCTTTCTTT. This chain joins TRBV30 and TRBJ1-1; D perhaps matches TRBD1 (5 bases). This CDR3 comprises 13 residues. Trimming pared 2 bases from V and 1 base from J, leaving 8 bases between. Germline V gene data show CDR1 as GTSNPN and CDR2 as SVGIG (reference sequence).

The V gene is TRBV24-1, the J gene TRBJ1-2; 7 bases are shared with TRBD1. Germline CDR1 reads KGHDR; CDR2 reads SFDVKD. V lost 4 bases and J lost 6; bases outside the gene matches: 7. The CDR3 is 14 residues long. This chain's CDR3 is CATSDLDRDHGYTF. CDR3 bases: TGTGCCACCAGTGACTTAGACAGGGACCATGGCTACACCTTC.

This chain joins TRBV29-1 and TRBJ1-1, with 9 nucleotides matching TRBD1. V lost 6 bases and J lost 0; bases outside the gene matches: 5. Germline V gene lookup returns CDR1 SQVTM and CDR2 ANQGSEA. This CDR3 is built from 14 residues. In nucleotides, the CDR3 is TGCAGCGTCGCCGGACAGGGGATGAACACTGAAGCTTTCTTT. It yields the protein CSVAGQGMNTEAFF.

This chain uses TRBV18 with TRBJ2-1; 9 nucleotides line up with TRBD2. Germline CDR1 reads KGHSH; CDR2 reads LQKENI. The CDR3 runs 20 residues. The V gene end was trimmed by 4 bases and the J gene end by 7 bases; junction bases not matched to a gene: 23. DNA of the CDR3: TGTGCCAGCTCACGTCGGGGAGAAGTTTTCATAGCGGGGGAGGGGAATGAGCAGTTCTTC. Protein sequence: CASSRRGEVFIAGEGNEQFF.

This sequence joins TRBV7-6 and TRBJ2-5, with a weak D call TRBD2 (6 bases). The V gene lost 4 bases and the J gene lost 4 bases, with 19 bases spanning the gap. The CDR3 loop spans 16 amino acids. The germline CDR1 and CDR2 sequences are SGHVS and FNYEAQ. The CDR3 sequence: CASSSNGGVNLETQYF. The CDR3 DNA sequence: TGTGCCAGCAGCTCTAACGGCGGGGTTAATCTAGAGACCCAGTACTTC.

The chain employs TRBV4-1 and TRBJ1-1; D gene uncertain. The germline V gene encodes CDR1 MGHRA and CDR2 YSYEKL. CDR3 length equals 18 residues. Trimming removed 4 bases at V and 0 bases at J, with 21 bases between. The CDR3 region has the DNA TGCGCCAGCAGCCGCGATCCACCTGGTGTAAGATTGAACACTGAAGCTTTCTTT. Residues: CASSRDPPGVRLNTEAFF.

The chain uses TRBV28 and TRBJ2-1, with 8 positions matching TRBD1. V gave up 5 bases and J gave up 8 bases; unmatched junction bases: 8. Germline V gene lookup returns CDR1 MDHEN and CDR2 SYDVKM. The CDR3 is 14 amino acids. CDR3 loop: CASSPGGAIYEQFF. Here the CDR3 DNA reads TGTGCCAGCAGTCCAGGGGGCGCGATCTATGAGCAGTTCTTC.

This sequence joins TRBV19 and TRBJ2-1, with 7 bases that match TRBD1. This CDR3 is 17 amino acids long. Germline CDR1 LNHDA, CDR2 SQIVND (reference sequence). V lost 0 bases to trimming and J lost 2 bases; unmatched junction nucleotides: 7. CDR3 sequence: CASSIDRQGRAYNEQFF. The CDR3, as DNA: TGTGCCAGTAGTATAGATCGACAGGGAAGGGCCTACAATGAGCAGTTCTTC.

This CDR3 is CASRTTGGGTDTQYF. In nucleotides, the CDR3 is TGTGCCAGTAGGACGACAGGGGGAGGCACAGATACGCAGTATTTT. The rearrangement links TRBV19 to TRBJ2-3, with TRBD1 matching over 9 bases. In germline, CDR1 is LNHDA, CDR2 SQIVND (reference sequence). V lost 6 bases and J lost 1; bases outside the gene matches: 5. The CDR3 runs to 15 residues.